This T cell receptor (beta chain) was recovered during a study of cytomegalovirus exposure and HLA in healthy donors. Primers for the PCR totalled 60 Vbeta and 13 Jbeta. Authors' analysis steps: Roughly 11 million shared chains were among the about 80 million unique TCR beta chains that a later analysis counted. Generated by immunoSEQ multiplex PCR, the TCRdb table keeps only in-frame clones and is missing some. From that table come the V and J calls and clone size; the DNA was used to work out D and trimming. Here the sample table reports around 210,000 clones. Sequenced input: PBMCs. This clonotype was obtained from a girl aged 2 to 10 in good health and CMV-seropositive.

The CDR3 bases are TGTGCCAGCAGTCCGAGACTAGTCGGCGAGCAGTACTTC. Protein product: CASSPRLVGEQYF. V is TRBV7-6 and J is TRBJ2-7; a weak D match, TRBD2 (6 bases). CDR3 length equals 13 residues. V was shortened by 6 bases and J by 6 bases, with 15 bases between the two germline ends. Germline V gene lookup returns CDR1 SGHVS and CDR2 FNYEAQ.